These T cell receptor beta chains were read from a single sample in a study of blood T cell repertoires in COVID-19. Using immunoSEQ multiplex PCR, the repertoire was profiled, and TCRdb retains in-frame clones only, with some absent. The table shows around 380,000 clones, with more than 70% occurring only once. The sequencing sample was made of PBMCs or T cells enriched from blood (not recorded which). All receptors derive from a young man who had recovered from COVID-19. The CDR3 runs from the conserved cysteine through the conserved F or W. D genes are given only for firm matches. Expanded clones are given a class, and other clones once, few, many or no size at all.

CDR3 protein	CDR3 DNA	J gene	V gene	CDR3 length	clone size	D gene
CASSLASLYGYTF	TGTGCCAGCAGCTTAGCAAGCCTCTATGGCTACACCTTC	TRBJ1-2	TRBV7-9	13	-	-
CAIREGGALIPYEQYF	TGTGCCATCAGGGAGGGCGGGGCGTTGATACCCTACGAGCAGTACTTC	TRBJ2-7	TRBV10-3	16	-	-
CASSLRQAEAFF	TGTGCCAGCAGCCTCCGACAGGCGGAAGCTTTCTTT	TRBJ1-1	TRBV7-9	12	-	-
CASSPRDSPRGSGANVLTF	TGTGCCAGCAGCCCAAGGGACAGCCCCAGAGGGTCTGGGGCCAACGTCCTGACTTTC	TRBJ2-6	TRBV9	19	-	TRBD1
CASSLGNSGAGNEQFF	TGCGCCAGCAGCCTCGGAAACTCCGGCGCGGGCAATGAGCAGTTCTTC	TRBJ2-1	TRBV4-1	16	-	-
CASSYRQGRYEQYF	TGTGCCAGCAGCTATCGACAGGGGCGCTACGAGCAGTACTTC	TRBJ2-7	TRBV5-5	14	once	TRBD1
CASSLGGSGAAFYYEQYF	TGTGCCAGCAGCTTGGGGGGTAGCGGGGCCGCCTTCTATTACGAGCAGTACTTC	TRBJ2-7	TRBV5-4	18	-	TRBD2
CASSQEIGQGGTEAFF	TGCGCCAGCAGCCAAGAAATCGGACAGGGAGGCACTGAAGCTTTCTTT	TRBJ1-1	TRBV4-3	16	many	TRBD1
CASSADRGYQETQYF	TGTGCCAGCAGCGCAGACAGGGGGTACCAAGAGACCCAGTACTTC	TRBJ2-5	TRBV21-1	15	-	-
CASSEIDSDTGELFF	TGTGCCAGCAGCGAGATCGATAGCGACACCGGGGAGCTGTTTTTT	TRBJ2-2	TRBV5-5	15	few	-
CASSLESGSNQPQHF	TGCGCCAGCAGCTTGGAGTCAGGTAGCAATCAGCCCCAGCATTTT	TRBJ1-5	TRBV5-1	15	-	-
CATTVENTEAFF	TGTGCCACTACAGTAGAGAACACTGAAGCTTTCTTT	TRBJ1-1	TRBV7-9	12	-	-
CAWSVRNRRNSPLHF	TGTGCCTGGAGTGTACGGAACAGAAGAAATTCACCCCTCCACTTT	TRBJ1-6	TRBV30	15	-	-
CASSTGQGVSEQFF	TGCGCCAGCAGCACGGGACAGGGGGTTAGTGAGCAGTTCTTC	TRBJ2-1	TRBV5-1	14	-	TRBD1
CASSLVSEVNEQFF	TGCGCCAGCAGCTTGGTTAGTGAGGTAAATGAGCAGTTCTTC	TRBJ2-1	TRBV5-1	14	-	-
CASSSGQGAGNTEAFF	TGTGCCAGCAGCTCCGGACAGGGGGCTGGGAACACTGAAGCTTTCTTT	TRBJ1-1	TRBV13	16	few	TRBD1
CATSRDRGNGNTIYF	TGTGCCACCAGCAGAGATCGGGGGAACGGAAACACCATATATTTT	TRBJ1-3	TRBV15	15	-	-
CASSLAGQGGTEAFF	TGCGCCAGCAGCTTGGCGGGACAGGGCGGCACTGAAGCTTTCTTT	TRBJ1-1	TRBV5-1	15	-	TRBD1
CASSLEPSASPLHF	TGTGCCAGCAGCTTAGAGCCGAGTGCGTCACCCCTCCACTTT	TRBJ1-6	TRBV7-2	14	-	-